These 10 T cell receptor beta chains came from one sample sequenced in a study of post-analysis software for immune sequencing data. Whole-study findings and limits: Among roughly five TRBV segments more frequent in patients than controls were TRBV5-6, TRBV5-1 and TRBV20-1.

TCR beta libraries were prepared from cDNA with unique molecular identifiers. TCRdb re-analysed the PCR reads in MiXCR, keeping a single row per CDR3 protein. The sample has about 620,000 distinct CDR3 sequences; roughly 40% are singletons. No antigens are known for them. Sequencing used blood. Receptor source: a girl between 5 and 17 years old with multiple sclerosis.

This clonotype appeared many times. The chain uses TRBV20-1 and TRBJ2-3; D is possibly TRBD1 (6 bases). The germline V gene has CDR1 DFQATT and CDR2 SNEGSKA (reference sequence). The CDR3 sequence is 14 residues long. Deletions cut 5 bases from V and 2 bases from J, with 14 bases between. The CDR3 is CSALSWTATDTQYF. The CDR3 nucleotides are TGCAGTGCTCTATCCTGGACAGCCACAGATACGCAGTATTTT.

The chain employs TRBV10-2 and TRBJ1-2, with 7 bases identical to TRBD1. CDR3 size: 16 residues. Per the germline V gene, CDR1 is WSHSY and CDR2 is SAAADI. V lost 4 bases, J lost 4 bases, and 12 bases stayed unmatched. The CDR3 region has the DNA TGCGCCAGCAGTGCAGTCGCAGGGGGAGACAGCTATGGCTACACCTTC. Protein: CASSAVAGGDSYGYTF.

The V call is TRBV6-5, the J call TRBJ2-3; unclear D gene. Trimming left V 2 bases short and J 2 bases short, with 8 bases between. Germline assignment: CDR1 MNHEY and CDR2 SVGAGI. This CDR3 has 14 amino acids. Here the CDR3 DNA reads TGTGCCAGCAGTTACATTGTGTCCACAGATACGCAGTATTTT. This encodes CASSYIVSTDTQYF.

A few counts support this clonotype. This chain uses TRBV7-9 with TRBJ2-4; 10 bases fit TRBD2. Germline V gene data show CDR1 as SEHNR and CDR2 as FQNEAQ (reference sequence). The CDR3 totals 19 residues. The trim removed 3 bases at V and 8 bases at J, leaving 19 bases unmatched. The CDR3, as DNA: TGTGCCAGCAGCTTCGGCTCTAGCGGGAGCTACCCTAGTATGGACATTCAGTACTTC. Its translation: CASSFGSSGSYPSMDIQYF.

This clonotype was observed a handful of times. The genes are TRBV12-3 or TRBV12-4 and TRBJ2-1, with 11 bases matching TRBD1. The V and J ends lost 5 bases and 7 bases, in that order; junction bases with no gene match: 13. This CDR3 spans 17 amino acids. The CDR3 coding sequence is TGTGCCAGCAGTCCCCCAAGCGGACAGGGGGCTGAGAATGAGCAGTTCTTC. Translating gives CASSPPSGQGAENEQFF.

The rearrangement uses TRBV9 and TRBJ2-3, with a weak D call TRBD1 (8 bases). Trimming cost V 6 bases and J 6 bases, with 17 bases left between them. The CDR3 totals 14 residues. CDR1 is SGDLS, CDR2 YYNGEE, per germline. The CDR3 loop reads CASNRGGFGDTQYF. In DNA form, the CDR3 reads TGTGCCAGCAACAGGGGGGGGTTTGGGGATACGCAGTATTTT.

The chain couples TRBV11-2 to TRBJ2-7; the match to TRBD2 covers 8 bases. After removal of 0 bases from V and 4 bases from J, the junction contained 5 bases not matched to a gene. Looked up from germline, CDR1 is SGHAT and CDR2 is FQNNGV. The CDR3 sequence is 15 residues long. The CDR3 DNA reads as TGTGCCAGCAGCTTAGAGGGACTAGTAGGATACGAGCAGTACTTC. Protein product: CASSLEGLVGYEQYF.

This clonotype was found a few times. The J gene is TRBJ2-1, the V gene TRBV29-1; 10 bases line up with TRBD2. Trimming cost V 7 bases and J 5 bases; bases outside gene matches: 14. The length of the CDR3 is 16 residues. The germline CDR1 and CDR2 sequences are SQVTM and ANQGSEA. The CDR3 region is CSASTPGLALDNEQFF. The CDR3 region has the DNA TGCAGCGCTTCAACCCCGGGACTAGCGCTTGACAATGAGCAGTTCTTC.

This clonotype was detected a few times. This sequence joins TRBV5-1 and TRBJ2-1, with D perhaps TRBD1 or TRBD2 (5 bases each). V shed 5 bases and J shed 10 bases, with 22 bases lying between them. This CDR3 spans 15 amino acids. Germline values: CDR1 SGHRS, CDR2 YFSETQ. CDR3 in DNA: TGCGCCAGCAGTCCTGGGACCCCCACGCTGCTGGAGCAGTTCTTC. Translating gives CASSPGTPTLLEQFF. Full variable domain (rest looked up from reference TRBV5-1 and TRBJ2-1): KAGVTQTPRYLIKTRGQQVTLSCSPISGHRSVSWYQQTPGQGLQFLFEYFSETQRNKGNFPGRFSGRQFSNSRSEMNVSTLELGDSALYLCASSPGTPTLLEQFFGPGTRLTVL.

The CDR3: CASSPLGGRGSSYEQYF. The CDR3 DNA is TGCGCCAGCAGCCCGTTGGGTGGCAGGGGAAGCTCCTACGAGCAGTACTTC. The rearrangement joins TRBV5-1 to TRBJ2-7; weak D call: TRBD1 (6 bases). Germline V lookup: CDR1 SGHRS, CDR2 YFSETQ. The CDR3 totals 17 residues. Between the trimmed V and J ends, which lost 4 bases and 0 bases, there was a span of 20 bases.